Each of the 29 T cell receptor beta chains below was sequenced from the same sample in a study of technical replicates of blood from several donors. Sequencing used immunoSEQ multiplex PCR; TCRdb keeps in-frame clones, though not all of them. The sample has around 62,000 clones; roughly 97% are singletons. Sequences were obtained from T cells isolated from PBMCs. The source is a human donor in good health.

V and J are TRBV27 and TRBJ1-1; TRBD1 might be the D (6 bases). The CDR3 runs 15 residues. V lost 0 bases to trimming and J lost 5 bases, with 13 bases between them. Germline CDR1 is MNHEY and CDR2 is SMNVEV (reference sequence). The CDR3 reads CASSLSNIGGTEAFF. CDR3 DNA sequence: TGTGCCAGCAGTTTATCGAACATAGGGGGAACTGAAGCTTTCTTT.

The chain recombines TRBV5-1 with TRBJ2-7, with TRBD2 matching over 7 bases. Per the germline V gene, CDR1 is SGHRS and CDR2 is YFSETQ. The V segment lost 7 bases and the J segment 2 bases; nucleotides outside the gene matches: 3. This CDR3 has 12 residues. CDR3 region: CASGRDTYEQYF. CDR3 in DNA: TGCGCCAGCGGGAGGGATACCTACGAGCAGTACTTC.

The CDR3 bases are TGTGCCAGCAGCTTAGGACCGACAGGGGCTGGCTACACCTTC. This codes for CASSLGPTGAGYTF. The chain couples TRBV7-9 to TRBJ1-2; 8 positions match TRBD1. The CDR3 runs 14 residues. Germline V gene lookup returns CDR1 SEHNR and CDR2 FQNEAQ (reference sequence). V was clipped by 1 base and J by 7 bases; unmatched bases: 5.

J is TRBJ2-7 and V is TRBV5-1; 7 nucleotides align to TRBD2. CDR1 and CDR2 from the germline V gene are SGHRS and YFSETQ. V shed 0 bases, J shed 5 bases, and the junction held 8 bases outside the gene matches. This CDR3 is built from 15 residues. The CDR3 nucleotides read TGCGCCAGCAGCTTGGCCACGGCGGGAGAGGACGAGCAGTACTTC. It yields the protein CASSLATAGEDEQYF.

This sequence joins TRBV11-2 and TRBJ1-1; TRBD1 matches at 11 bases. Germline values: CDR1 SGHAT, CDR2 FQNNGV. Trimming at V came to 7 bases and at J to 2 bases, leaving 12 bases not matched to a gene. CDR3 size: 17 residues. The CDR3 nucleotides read TGTGCCAGCAACGGATCGGGACAGGGGGGCCGAAACACTGAAGCTTTCTTT. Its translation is CASNGSGQGGRNTEAFF.

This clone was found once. The CDR3 DNA is TGCGCCAGCAGAGGTCCCGGGACAGGCGCCAATGAGCAGTTCTTC. Translation gives CASRGPGTGANEQFF. This sequence joins TRBV5-1 and TRBJ2-1; 8 bases agree with TRBD1. V lost 5 bases to trimming and J lost 6 bases; unmatched junction nucleotides: 10. The CDR3 has 15 amino acids. Germline-derived CDR1 and CDR2 are SGHRS and YFSETQ. The whole variable domain, remainder taken from reference TRBV5-1 and TRBJ2-1, is KAGVTQTPRYLIKTRGQQVTLSCSPISGHRSVSWYQQTPGQGLQFLFEYFSETQRNKGNFPGRFSGRQFSNSRSEMNVSTLELGDSALYLCASRGPGTGANEQFFGPGTRLTVL.

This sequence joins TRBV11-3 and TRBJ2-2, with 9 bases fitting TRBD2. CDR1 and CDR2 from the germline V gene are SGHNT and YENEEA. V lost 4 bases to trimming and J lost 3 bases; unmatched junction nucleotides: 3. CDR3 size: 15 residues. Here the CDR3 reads CASSSVAGDTGELFF. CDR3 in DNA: TGTGCCAGCAGCTCGGTAGCGGGAGACACCGGGGAGCTGTTTTTT. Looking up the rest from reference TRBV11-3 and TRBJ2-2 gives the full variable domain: EAGVVQSPRYKIIEKKQPVAFWCNPISGHNTLYWYLQNLGQGPELLIRYENEEAVDDSQLPKDRFSAERLKGVDSTLKIQPAELGDSAVYLCASSSVAGDTGELFFGEGSRLTVL.

This chain's CDR3 is CASTRQGVISEAFF. The CDR3 nucleotides are TGTGCCAGCACTCGACAGGGGGTAATCTCTGAAGCTTTCTTT. J is TRBJ1-1 and V is TRBV2; 9 bases line up with TRBD1. The CDR3 contains 14 residues. V lost 7 bases and J lost 6; bases outside the gene matches: 9. From germline, CDR1 is SNHLY and CDR2 FYNNEI.

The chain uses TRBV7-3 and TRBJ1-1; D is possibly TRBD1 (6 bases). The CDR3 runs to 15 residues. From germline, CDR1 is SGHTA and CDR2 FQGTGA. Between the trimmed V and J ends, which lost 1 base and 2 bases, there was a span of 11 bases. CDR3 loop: CASSLIAGANTEAFF. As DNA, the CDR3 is TGTGCCAGCAGCTTAATCGCAGGGGCTAACACTGAAGCTTTCTTT.

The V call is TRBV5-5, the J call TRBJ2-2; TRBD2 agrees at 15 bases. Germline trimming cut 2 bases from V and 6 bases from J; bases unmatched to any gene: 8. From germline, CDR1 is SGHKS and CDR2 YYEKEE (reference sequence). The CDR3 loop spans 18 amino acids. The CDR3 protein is CASSFAGLAGGEAGELFF. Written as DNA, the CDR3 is TGTGCCAGCAGCTTCGCTGGACTAGCGGGAGGGGAGGCCGGGGAGCTGTTTTTT.

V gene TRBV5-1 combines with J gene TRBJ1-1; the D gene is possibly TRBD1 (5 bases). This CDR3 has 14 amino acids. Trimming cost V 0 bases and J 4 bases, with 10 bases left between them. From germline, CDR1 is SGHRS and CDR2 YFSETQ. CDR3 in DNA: TGCGCCAGCAGCTTGGTAGGGGATCCCACTGAAGCTTTCTTT. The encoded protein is CASSLVGDPTEAFF.

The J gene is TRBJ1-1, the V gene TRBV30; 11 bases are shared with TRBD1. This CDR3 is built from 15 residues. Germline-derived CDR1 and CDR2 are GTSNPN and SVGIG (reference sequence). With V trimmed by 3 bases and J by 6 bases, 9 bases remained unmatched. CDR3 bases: TGTGCCTGGAGCCCCGGACAGGGGGCGCTTTCTGAAGCTTTCTTT. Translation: CAWSPGQGALSEAFF.

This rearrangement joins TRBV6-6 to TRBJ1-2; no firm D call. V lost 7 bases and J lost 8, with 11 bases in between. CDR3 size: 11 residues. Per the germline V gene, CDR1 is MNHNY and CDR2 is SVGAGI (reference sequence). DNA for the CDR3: TGTGCCAGCATCCTCTCAGGAGGCTACACCTTC. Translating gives CASILSGGYTF.

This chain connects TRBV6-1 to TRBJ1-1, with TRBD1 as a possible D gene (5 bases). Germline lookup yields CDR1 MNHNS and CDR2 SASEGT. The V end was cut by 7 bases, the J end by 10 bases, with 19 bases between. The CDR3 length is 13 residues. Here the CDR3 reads CASKIQARRGAFF. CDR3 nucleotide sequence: TGTGCCAGCAAAATACAGGCCCGACGTGGAGCTTTCTTT.

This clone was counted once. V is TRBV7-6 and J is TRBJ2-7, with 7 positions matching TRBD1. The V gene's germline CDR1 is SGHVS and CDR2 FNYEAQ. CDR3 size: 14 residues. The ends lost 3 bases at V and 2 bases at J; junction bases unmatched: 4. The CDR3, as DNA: TGTGCCAGCAGCTTCGGGACAGCAACCTACGAGCAGTACTTC. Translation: CASSFGTATYEQYF.

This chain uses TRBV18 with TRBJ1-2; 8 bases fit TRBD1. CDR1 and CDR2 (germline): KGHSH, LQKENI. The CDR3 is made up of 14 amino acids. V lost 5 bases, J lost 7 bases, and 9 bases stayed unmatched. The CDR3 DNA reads TGTGCCAGCTCATCGACAGGGGACGGCGGTGGCTACACCTTC. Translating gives CASSSTGDGGGYTF.

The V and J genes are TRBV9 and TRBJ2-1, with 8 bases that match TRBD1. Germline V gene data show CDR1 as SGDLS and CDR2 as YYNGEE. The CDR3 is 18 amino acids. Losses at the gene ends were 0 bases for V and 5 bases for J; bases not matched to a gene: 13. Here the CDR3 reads CASSVEVAGGTNDNEQFF. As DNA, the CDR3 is TGTGCCAGCAGCGTAGAAGTGGCAGGGGGCACCAACGACAATGAGCAGTTCTTC.

DNA of the CDR3: TGTGCCAGCAGCTTCGACACCCTGGGCAGGGCTCCCGTGAGTGAGCAGTTCTTC. The encoded protein is CASSFDTLGRAPVSEQFF. The rearrangement links TRBV11-1 to TRBJ2-1; the D gene is possibly TRBD1 (5 bases). Germline V lookup: CDR1 SGHAT, CDR2 FQDESV (reference sequence). CDR3 length: 18 residues. Trimming pared 3 bases from V and 9 bases from J, leaving 27 bases between. Using reference TRBV11-1 and TRBJ2-1 for the parts outside the CDR3, the full variable domain is EAEVAQSPRYKITEKSQAVAFWCDPISGHATLYWYRQILGQGPELLVQFQDESVVDDSQLPKDRFSAERLKGVDSTLKIQPAELGDSAMYLCASSFDTLGRAPVSEQFFGPGTRLTVL.

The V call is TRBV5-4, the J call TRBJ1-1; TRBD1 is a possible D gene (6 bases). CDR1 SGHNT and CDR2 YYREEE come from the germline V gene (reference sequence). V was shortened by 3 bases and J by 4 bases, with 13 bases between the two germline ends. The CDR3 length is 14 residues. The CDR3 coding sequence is TGTGCCAGCAGCTCGGCCAGGGGTGGCACTGAAGCTTTCTTT. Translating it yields CASSSARGGTEAFF.

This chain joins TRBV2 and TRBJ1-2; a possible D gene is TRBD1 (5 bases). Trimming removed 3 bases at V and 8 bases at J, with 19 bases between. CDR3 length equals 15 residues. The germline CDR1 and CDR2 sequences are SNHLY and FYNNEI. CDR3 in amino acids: CASSDSEVRDNGYTF. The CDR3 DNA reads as TGTGCCAGCAGTGATTCTGAGGTCAGGGATAACGGCTACACCTTC.

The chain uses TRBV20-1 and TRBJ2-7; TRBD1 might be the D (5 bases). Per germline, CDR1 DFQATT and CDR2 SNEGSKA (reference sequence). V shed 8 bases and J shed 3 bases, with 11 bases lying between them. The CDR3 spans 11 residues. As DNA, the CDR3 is TGCAGTCTTGACAGAAACTACGAGCAGTACTTC. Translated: CSLDRNYEQYF.

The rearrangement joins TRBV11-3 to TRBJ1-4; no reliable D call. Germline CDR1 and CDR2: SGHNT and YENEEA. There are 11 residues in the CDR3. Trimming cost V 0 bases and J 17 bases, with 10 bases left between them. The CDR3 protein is CASSLEGRIFF. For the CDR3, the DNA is TGTGCCAGCAGCTTAGAGGGCCGAATTTTTTTT.

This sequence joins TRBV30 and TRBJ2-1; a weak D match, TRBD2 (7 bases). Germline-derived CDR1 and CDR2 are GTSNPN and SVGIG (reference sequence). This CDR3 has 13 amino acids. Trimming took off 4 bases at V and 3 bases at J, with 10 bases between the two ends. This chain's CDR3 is CAWKGGGYNEQFF. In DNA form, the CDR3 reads TGTGCCTGGAAAGGGGGGGGCTACAATGAGCAGTTCTTC.

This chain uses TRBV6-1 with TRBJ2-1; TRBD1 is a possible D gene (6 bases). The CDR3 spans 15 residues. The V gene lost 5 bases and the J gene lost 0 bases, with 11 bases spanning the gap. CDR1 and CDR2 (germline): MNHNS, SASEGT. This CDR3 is CASSSQGSSYNEQFF. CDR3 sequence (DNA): TGTGCCAGCAGTTCGCAGGGGAGCTCCTACAATGAGCAGTTCTTC.

The CDR3 DNA is TGTGCCAGCAGGGAGGGCCAGACCCAGTACTTC. It translates to CASREGQTQYF. This sequence joins TRBV7-8 and TRBJ2-5; TRBD2 is a possible D gene (6 bases). Germline V gene lookup returns CDR1 SGHVS and CDR2 FQNEAQ. Trimming stripped 6 bases from V and 6 bases from J, with 8 bases between. The CDR3 runs to 11 residues.

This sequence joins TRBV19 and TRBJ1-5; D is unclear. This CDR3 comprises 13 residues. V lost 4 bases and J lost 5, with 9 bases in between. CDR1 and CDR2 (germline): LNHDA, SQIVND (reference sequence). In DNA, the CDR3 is TGTGCCAGTAGTAGAAGCCTTGATCAGCCCCAGCATTTT. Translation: CASSRSLDQPQHF. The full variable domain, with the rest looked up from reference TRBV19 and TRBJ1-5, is DGGITQSPKYLFRKEGQNVTLSCEQNLNHDAMYWYRQDPGQGLRLIYYSQIVNDFQKGDIAEGYSVSREKKESFPLTVTSAQKNPTAFYLCASSRSLDQPQHFGDGTRLSIL.

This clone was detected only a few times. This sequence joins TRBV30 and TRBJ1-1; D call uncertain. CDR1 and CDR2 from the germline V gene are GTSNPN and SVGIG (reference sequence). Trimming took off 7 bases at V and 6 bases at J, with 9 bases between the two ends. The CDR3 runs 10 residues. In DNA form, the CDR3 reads TGTGCCTTGGGGAGGGCTGAAGCTTTCTTT. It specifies CALGRAEAFF.

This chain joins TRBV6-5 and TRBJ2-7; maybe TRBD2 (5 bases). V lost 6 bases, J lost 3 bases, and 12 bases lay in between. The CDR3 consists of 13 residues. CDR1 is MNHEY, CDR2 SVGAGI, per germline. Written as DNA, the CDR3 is TGTGCCAGCAGCCCGGGGTTGTACTACGAGCAGTACTTC. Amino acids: CASSPGLYYEQYF.

DNA for the CDR3: TGTGCCAGCAGCTTTCAGTGGGGGACAAGCAATGAAAAACTGTTTTTT. Its protein product is CASSFQWGTSNEKLFF. This sequence joins TRBV7-6 and TRBJ1-4; TRBD1 might be the D (6 bases). Germline CDR1 SGHVS, CDR2 FNYEAQ. The CDR3 is 16 amino acids. With 3 bases removed from V and 5 bases from J, the gap between germline ends came to 16 bases.